This T cell receptor beta chain is drawn from a study of T cells in Graves' hyperthyroidism and ophthalmopathy. Looking at the study overall: Any treatment followed the collection of peripheral blood at initial diagnosis.

Findings and caveats of the study: Blood held most thyroid clonotypes expanded above 0.001 frequency.

This clonotype was counted at least ten times. What it binds is unknown. Researchers took RNA transcripts and amplified the TCR beta CDR3 regions from them. HTBI primers were used for first-round RT-PCR of the TCR CDR3. TCRdb re-called the multiplex PCR reads with MiXCR, one entry per CDR3 protein. The sample consists of around 520,000 distinct CDR3 sequences, approximately 24% of them appearing once. The germline V gene encodes CDR1 MNHEY and CDR2 SVGEGT. The CDR3 has 11 amino acids. Trimming took off 7 bases at V and 1 base at J, with 4 bases between the two ends. The chain combines TRBV6-2 or TRBV6-3 with TRBJ1-1; D not resolved. The sample was blood. The sequence came from a woman aged 30 to 39 with Graves' ophthalmopathy. This CDR3 reads CASIQNTEAFF. DNA of the CDR3: TGTGCCAGCATTCAGAACACTGAAGCTTTCTTT.